Listed here are 2 T cell receptor beta chains from one sample, sequenced in a study of T-cell reconstitution after alpha-beta-depleted transplantation in children. The authors prepared the TCRbeta library with unique molecular identifiers. TCRdb reprocessed the PCR reads via MiXCR and lists one record per CDR3 protein. The table records some 600,000 distinct CDR3 sequences, 13% of them present only once. The input for sequencing was PBMCs, mostly from graft donor cells, taken 360 days after TCRalphabeta/CD19-depleted stem cell transplant. These receptors were collected from a male patient younger than 18 who had a stem cell transplant for acute myeloid leukemia, so the T cells may come from the graft donor.

This clonotype showed up just a few times. The chain has TRBV6-5 and TRBJ2-7; TRBD1 agrees at 8 bases. The J segment lost 5 bases and the V segment lost 2 bases, leaving 11 bases of the junction unmatched. CDR3 size: 16 residues. CDR1 and CDR2 from the germline V gene are MNHEY and SVGAGI. DNA of the CDR3: TGTGCCAGCAGTTACAGTCCAGCGACAGGGGTCGACGAGCAGTACTTC. As protein: CASSYSPATGVDEQYF.

This clonotype was counted between two and nine times. The chain recombines TRBV7-9 with TRBJ2-7; no clear D. The CDR3 extends over 15 amino acids. Germline V CDR1 and CDR2: SEHNR, FQNEAQ (reference sequence). Trimming shortened V by 1 base and J by 2 bases, and 12 bases separated the two germline ends. The CDR3 sequence: CASSLVPSFAYEQYF. CDR3 DNA: TGTGCCAGCAGCTTAGTCCCGTCTTTCGCCTACGAGCAGTACTTC. Together with reference TRBV7-9 and TRBJ2-7, the CDR3 gives the full variable domain: DTGVSQNPRHKITKRGQNVTFRCDPISEHNRLYWYRQTLGQGPEFLTYFQNEAQLEKSRLLSDRFSAERPKGSFSTLEIQRTEQGDSAMYLCASSLVPSFAYEQYFGPGTRLTVT.